The 15 T cell receptor beta chains listed next were all sequenced from one sample in a study of Graves' ophthalmopathy and Graves' hyperthyroidism. TCR beta CDR3 amplification used RNA transcripts. The library came from an HTBI-primed first-round RT-PCR and a second-round multiplex PCR. TCRdb redid the calling of the multiplex PCR reads with MiXCR, one entry per CDR3 protein. The table lists some 1.1 million distinct CDR3 sequences, less than 45% of them singletons. Source material: peripheral blood or thyroid tissue (not recorded which). The source of these receptors is an adult man with Graves' hyperthyroidism.

Ten or more counts support this clonotype. This rearrangement joins TRBV20-1 to TRBJ1-6; the D gene is possibly TRBD1 (5 bases). Germline lookup yields CDR1 DFQATT and CDR2 SNEGSKA (reference sequence). This CDR3 has 16 amino acids. Trimming took off 3 bases at V and 9 bases at J, with 21 bases between the two ends. The CDR3 region has the DNA TGCAGTGCTAGGCCAGGACCGGGACCCGTACGTTCACCCCTCCACTTT. Translation gives CSARPGPGPVRSPLHF.

This clonotype was recorded a few times. This chain connects TRBV3-1 to TRBJ1-5; D gene uncertain. V shed 1 base and J shed 2 bases, with 12 bases lying between them. CDR1 is LGHDT, CDR2 YNNKEL, per germline (reference sequence). CDR3 length: 16 amino acids. CDR3 amino acids: CASSQGWPSGNQPQHF. CDR3 in DNA: TGTGCCAGCAGCCAAGGGTGGCCCTCGGGCAATCAGCCCCAGCATTTT.

The J gene is TRBJ2-2, the V gene TRBV10-2, with D maybe TRBD1 (6 bases). V lost 5 bases and J 9 bases, leaving 7 bases between the germline ends. Germline lookup yields CDR1 WSHSY and CDR2 SAAADI. The CDR3 totals 11 residues. The DNA of the CDR3 is TGCGCCAGCAGTCGGGACAGGGAGCTGTTTTTT. It specifies CASSRDRELFF.

This clonotype was found many times. The V gene is TRBV7-6, the J gene TRBJ2-7; no firm D call. The ends were cut back, 5 bases at V and 7 bases at J, with 12 bases in the middle. CDR3 size: 12 residues. Germline CDR1 SGHVS, CDR2 FNYEAQ. The CDR3 region has the DNA TGTGCCAGCAGCAACCACGGCCAGGAGCAGTACTTC. It is translated as CASSNHGQEQYF.

The chain joins TRBV4-3 to TRBJ1-1, with D possibly TRBD1 on 6 matching bases. Germline V CDR1 and CDR2: LGHNA, YSLEER. CDR3 length: 14 residues. Trimming removed 7 bases at V and 1 base at J, with 13 bases between. CDR3 sequence: CASKGAGANTEAFF. CDR3 DNA: TGCGCCAGCAAAGGGGCAGGGGCGAACACTGAAGCTTTCTTT.

The chain is built from TRBV2 and TRBJ1-2; 12 nucleotides match TRBD1. This CDR3 has 12 residues. Germline V lookup: CDR1 SNHLY, CDR2 FYNNEI. V lost 9 bases to trimming and J lost 7 bases; unmatched junction nucleotides: 3. CDR3 in DNA: TGTGCCAGGGGACAGGGGGCGGCTGGCTACACCTTC. It translates to CARGQGAAGYTF.

This rearrangement joins TRBV28 to TRBJ1-1; D gene ambiguous. The CDR3 is 12 residues long. CDR1 is MDHEN and CDR2 is SYDVKM in the germline V gene. The V and J ends lost 3 bases and 5 bases respectively, with 7 bases between them. The CDR3 DNA reads as TGTGCCAGCAGTTTTTGGGCAACTGAAGCTTTCTTT. This translates into CASSFWATEAFF.

This chain links TRBV29-1 with TRBJ1-1, with D possibly TRBD1 on 6 matching bases. The V and J ends lost 4 bases and 6 bases respectively, with 15 bases between them. Germline CDR1 SQVTM, CDR2 ANQGSEA. The CDR3 totals 13 residues. CDR3 DNA: TGCAGCGTTGTCCTCGACAGGTGGTCTGAAGCTTTCTTT. Translation gives CSVVLDRWSEAFF.

This clonotype was found many times. The gene calls are TRBV14 and TRBJ2-7; D is unresolved. The V end lost 0 bases, the J end lost 3 bases, and 9 bases lay between the germline ends. The CDR3 extends over 14 amino acids. Germline CDR1 and CDR2: SGHDN and FVKESK. DNA of the CDR3: TGTGCCAGCAGCCAAGACCACGGAAACTACGAGCAGTACTTC. This codes for CASSQDHGNYEQYF. Complete variable domain (other parts from reference TRBV14 and TRBJ2-7): EAGVTQFPSHSVIEKGQTVTLRCDPISGHDNLYWYRRVMGKEIKFLLHFVKESKQDESGMPNNRFLAERTGGTYSTLKVQPAELEDSGVYFCASSQDHGNYEQYFGPGTRLTVT.

In this sample, this clonotype turned up many times. The chain carries TRBV19 and TRBJ2-7; TRBD1 agrees at 8 bases. This CDR3 comprises 14 residues. The V gene's germline CDR1 is LNHDA and CDR2 SQIVND (reference sequence). The V and J ends lost 3 bases and 2 bases, in that order; junction bases with no gene match: 3. The CDR3 region has the DNA TGTGCCAGTAGTATCGAGGGACAGGCCTACGAGCAGTACTTC. It translates to CASSIEGQAYEQYF.

This clonotype was observed at least ten times. The rearrangement links TRBV15 to TRBJ2-5; the D call may be TRBD1 or TRBD2 (5 bases each). Germline V CDR1 and CDR2: LNHNV, YYDKDF (reference sequence). V lost 0 bases and J lost 3, with 17 bases in between. The CDR3 sequence is 17 residues long. The CDR3 region has the DNA TGTGCCACCAGCAGAGATCTGAGGGACCGGAGTAAAGAGACCCAGTACTTC. Translating it yields CATSRDLRDRSKETQYF.

This clonotype was recorded at least ten times. The rearrangement links TRBV5-4 to TRBJ2-5; D call uncertain. Germline V gives CDR1 SGHNT, CDR2 YYREEE (reference sequence). Trimming left V 2 bases short and J 3 bases short, with 5 bases between. The CDR3 runs 12 residues. This chain's CDR3 is CASSFPKETQYF. As DNA, the CDR3 is TGTGCCAGCAGCTTTCCCAAAGAGACCCAGTACTTC.

Concerning this clonotype itself: Since no conserved phenylalanine or tryptophan closes the CDR3, a read error is the likely cause. The chain recombines TRBV10-2 with TRBJ2-7; D not certain. Germline-derived CDR1 and CDR2 are WSHSY and SAAADI. The CDR3 totals 14 residues. The CDR3 coding sequence is TGTGCCAGCAGTTACTTCGCAAACACCTACGAGCAGTACCTC. This encodes CASSYFANTYEQYL.

A remark on this clonotype: Possible read error: a much larger clone is one base away. The chain has TRBV7-9 and TRBJ1-4; TRBD1 agrees at 11 bases. Trimming took 4 bases from V and 9 from J; bases not matched to a gene: 7. The CDR3 contains 15 residues. Germline loops: CDR1 SEHNR, CDR2 FQNEAQ (reference sequence). The CDR3 coding sequence is TGTGCCAGCAGCTGCCGGACAGGGGGCTTCCAAAAACTGTTTTTT. Its translation is CASSCRTGGFQKLFF.

This clonotype was recorded at least ten times. V and J are TRBV29-1 and TRBJ1-3, with a weak D call TRBD1 (6 bases). Germline CDR1 reads SQVTM; CDR2 reads ANQGSEA. Trimming removed 4 bases from V and 0 bases from J, with 13 bases in between. This CDR3 comprises 15 residues. CDR3 amino acids: CSVVATGRSGNTIYF. In DNA form, the CDR3 reads TGCAGCGTTGTTGCAACAGGGCGCTCTGGAAACACCATATATTTT.